Listed below are T cell receptor beta chains from one sample, sequenced in a study of T-cell reconstitution after alpha-beta-depleted transplantation in children. TCRdb passed the PCR reads through MiXCR, listing each CDR3 protein once. This table has 90,000 to 100,000 distinct CDR3 sequences, less than 25% appearing once. The starting material was PBMCs, obtained before TCRalphabeta/CD19-depleted stem cell transplant. These receptors were obtained from a boy younger than 10 with acute lymphoblastic leukemia, due to receive a stem cell transplant. The CDR3 runs from the conserved cysteine through the conserved F or W. A D gene is named only where the DNA matches it firmly. Clone size is not always given. Where it is, it says once, few, many or a class for expanded clones.

j_gene: TRBJ2-5
v_gene: TRBV5-1
abundance: NA
d_gene: TRBD1
CDR3aa: CASSLEGAQETQYF
CDR3nt: TGCGCCAGCAGCTTGGAGGGGGCCCAAGAGACCCAGTACTTC

j_gene: TRBJ2-7
v_gene: TRBV3-1
abundance: few
d_gene: NA
CDR3aa: CASSQDISVGEQYF
CDR3nt: TGTGCCAGCAGCCAAGATATTAGCGTCGGCGAGCAGTACTTC

j_gene: TRBJ1-1
v_gene: TRBV11-2
abundance: NA
d_gene: TRBD1
CDR3aa: CASSTGVTEAFF
CDR3nt: TGTGCCAGCTCGACAGGGGTCACTGAAGCTTTCTTT

j_gene: TRBJ2-1
v_gene: TRBV27
abundance: NA
d_gene: TRBD2
CDR3aa: CASSARLAGSYNEQFF
CDR3nt: TGTGCCAGCAGTGCCAGACTAGCGGGTTCCTACAATGAGCAGTTCTTC

j_gene: TRBJ1-2
v_gene: TRBV5-1
abundance: NA
d_gene: NA
CDR3aa: CASAGNRGEDGYTF
CDR3nt: TGCGCCAGCGCCGGAAACCGGGGTGAGGATGGCTACACCTTC

j_gene: TRBJ2-7
v_gene: TRBV5-1
abundance: NA
d_gene: TRBD1
CDR3aa: CASRQGAQDVSEQYF
CDR3nt: TGCGCCAGTCGACAGGGGGCGCAGGACGTCTCCGAGCAGTACTTC

j_gene: TRBJ1-1
v_gene: TRBV27
abundance: NA
d_gene: NA
CDR3aa: CASREAGTEAFF
CDR3nt: TGTGCCAGCAGGGAGGCCGGGACTGAAGCTTTCTTT

j_gene: TRBJ1-2
v_gene: TRBV20-1
abundance: few
d_gene: NA
CDR3aa: CSAPLGARGYTF
CDR3nt: TGCAGTGCTCCCCTGGGGGCCCGCGGCTACACCTTC

j_gene: TRBJ2-1
v_gene: TRBV20-1
abundance: many
d_gene: NA
CDR3aa: CSGRRSYNEQFF
CDR3nt: TGCAGTGGGCGGAGGAGTTACAATGAGCAGTTCTTC

j_gene: TRBJ2-1
v_gene: TRBV11-2
abundance: few
d_gene: NA
CDR3aa: CASSLTPSIQFF
CDR3nt: TGTGCCAGCAGCCTAACCCCTAGTATACAGTTCTTC

j_gene: TRBJ2-5
v_gene: TRBV5-1
abundance: NA
d_gene: TRBD2
CDR3aa: CASSFGGETQYF
CDR3nt: TGCGCCAGCAGCTTCGGGGGGGAGACCCAGTACTTC

j_gene: TRBJ2-1
v_gene: TRBV3-1
abundance: NA
d_gene: NA
CDR3aa: CASSPPYSGGYDEQFF
CDR3nt: TGTGCCAGCAGCCCGCCCTACAGCGGAGGATACGATGAGCAGTTCTTC

j_gene: TRBJ2-2
v_gene: TRBV5-1
abundance: NA
d_gene: NA
CDR3aa: CASRRQGLGRGGELFF
CDR3nt: TGCGCCAGCAGGAGGCAGGGTCTAGGAAGAGGCGGGGAGCTGTTTTTT

j_gene: TRBJ1-1
v_gene: TRBV12-3/TRBV12-4
abundance: NA
d_gene: TRBD1
CDR3aa: CASIIRTGPIAFF
CDR3nt: TGTGCCAGCATCATCCGGACAGGCCCAATAGCTTTCTTT

j_gene: TRBJ2-5
v_gene: TRBV12-3/TRBV12-4
abundance: few
d_gene: NA
CDR3aa: CASSLWVIARETQYF
CDR3nt: TGTGCCAGCAGTCTCTGGGTCATAGCCCGGGAGACCCAGTACTTC

j_gene: TRBJ1-5
v_gene: TRBV20-1
abundance: few
d_gene: NA
CDR3aa: CSGTGGNSNQPQHF
CDR3nt: TGCAGTGGGACGGGGGGGAATAGCAATCAGCCCCAGCATTTT

j_gene: TRBJ2-7
v_gene: TRBV18
abundance: NA
d_gene: TRBD1
CDR3aa: CASSRDQGAGEQYF
CDR3nt: TGTGCCAGCTCCCGGGACCAGGGGGCTGGGGAGCAGTACTTC

j_gene: TRBJ2-1
v_gene: TRBV5-1
abundance: NA
d_gene: TRBD2
CDR3aa: CASSLVGREGRNEQFF
CDR3nt: TGCGCCAGCAGCTTGGTTGGGCGGGAGGGGCGGAATGAGCAGTTCTTC

j_gene: TRBJ2-3
v_gene: TRBV6-1
abundance: few
d_gene: NA
CDR3aa: CASSDVTLGDTQYF
CDR3nt: TGTGCCAGCAGTGATGTTACCCTCGGGGATACGCAGTATTTT

j_gene: TRBJ1-5
v_gene: TRBV24-1
abundance: NA
d_gene: TRBD1
CDR3aa: CATSGQGSSNQPQHF
CDR3nt: TGTGCCACCAGCGGACAGGGGAGTAGCAATCAGCCCCAGCATTTT

j_gene: TRBJ2-1
v_gene: TRBV29-1
abundance: many
d_gene: TRBD1
CDR3aa: CSHQGVFYNEQFF
CDR3nt: TGCAGCCACCAGGGGGTATTCTACAATGAGCAGTTCTTC

j_gene: TRBJ1-5
v_gene: TRBV27
abundance: NA
d_gene: NA
CDR3aa: CASAGSYQQPQHF
CDR3nt: TGTGCCAGCGCAGGGAGTTATCAGCAGCCCCAGCATTTT

j_gene: TRBJ1-2
v_gene: TRBV6-5
abundance: NA
d_gene: NA
CDR3aa: CASSYSGDYGYTF
CDR3nt: TGTGCCAGCAGTTACTCCGGGGACTATGGCTACACCTTC

j_gene: TRBJ2-7
v_gene: TRBV27
abundance: NA
d_gene: NA
CDR3aa: CASSQGPLYEQYF
CDR3nt: TGTGCCAGCAGCCAGGGCCCCCTCTACGAGCAGTACTTC

j_gene: TRBJ2-7
v_gene: TRBV20-1
abundance: few
d_gene: TRBD2
CDR3aa: CSALAGGPVEQYF
CDR3nt: TGCAGTGCTTTAGCGGGAGGGCCGGTCGAGCAGTACTTC

j_gene: TRBJ2-1
v_gene: TRBV7-2
abundance: NA
d_gene: NA
CDR3aa: CASSLGSYPQGNEQFF
CDR3nt: TGTGCCAGCAGCTTAGGGTCGTATCCCCAGGGCAATGAGCAGTTCTTC

j_gene: TRBJ2-7
v_gene: TRBV30
abundance: NA
d_gene: NA
CDR3aa: CAWSVRGSSYEQYF
CDR3nt: TGTGCCTGGAGTGTAAGGGGGAGCTCCTACGAGCAGTACTTC

j_gene: TRBJ2-7
v_gene: TRBV4-1
abundance: NA
d_gene: NA
CDR3aa: CASSQDWGSRAYEQYF
CDR3nt: TGCGCCAGCAGCCAAGATTGGGGGAGCCGGGCCTACGAGCAGTACTTC

j_gene: TRBJ2-3
v_gene: TRBV7-8
abundance: NA
d_gene: NA
CDR3aa: CASIDGDTQYF
CDR3nt: TGTGCCAGCATCGATGGAGATACGCAGTATTTT

j_gene: TRBJ2-7
v_gene: TRBV15
abundance: few
d_gene: NA
CDR3aa: CATSRSKGVHYEQYF
CDR3nt: TGTGCCACCAGCAGATCCAAGGGGGTTCACTACGAGCAGTACTTC

j_gene: TRBJ2-1
v_gene: TRBV28
abundance: few
d_gene: NA
CDR3aa: CASIRWGSSYNEQFF
CDR3nt: TGTGCCAGCATTAGATGGGGAAGCTCCTACAATGAGCAGTTCTTC

j_gene: TRBJ2-2
v_gene: TRBV27
abundance: few
d_gene: NA
CDR3aa: CASPYSGGFTGELFF
CDR3nt: TGTGCCAGCCCCTATAGCGGAGGGTTCACCGGGGAGCTGTTTTTT

j_gene: TRBJ2-5
v_gene: TRBV7-9
abundance: few
d_gene: NA
CDR3aa: CASSYGGIETQYF
CDR3nt: TGTGCCAGCAGCTATGGGGGCATCGAGACCCAGTACTTC

j_gene: TRBJ1-5
v_gene: TRBV2
abundance: few
d_gene: TRBD1
CDR3aa: CASSETGVLNQPQHF
CDR3nt: TGTGCCAGCAGTGAAACAGGGGTACTCAATCAGCCCCAGCATTTT

j_gene: TRBJ2-7
v_gene: TRBV9
abundance: NA
d_gene: TRBD1
CDR3aa: CASSVGSGQGVVEQYF
CDR3nt: TGTGCCAGCAGCGTAGGCTCTGGACAGGGGGTAGTCGAGCAGTACTTC

j_gene: TRBJ2-6
v_gene: TRBV5-1
abundance: many
d_gene: TRBD1
CDR3aa: CASSPGQEAGANVLTF
CDR3nt: TGCGCCAGCAGCCCCGGACAGGAGGCCGGGGCCAACGTCCTGACTTTC

j_gene: TRBJ2-4
v_gene: TRBV12-3/TRBV12-4
abundance: NA
d_gene: TRBD2
CDR3aa: CASSFQLAGLAKNIQYF
CDR3nt: TGTGCCAGCAGTTTTCAGCTAGCGGGACTAGCCAAAAACATTCAGTACTTC

j_gene: TRBJ2-5
v_gene: TRBV5-4
abundance: NA
d_gene: NA
CDR3aa: CASSLGRRIQETQYF
CDR3nt: TGTGCCAGCAGCTTGGGGCGGAGAATCCAAGAGACCCAGTACTTC

j_gene: TRBJ2-1
v_gene: TRBV12-3/TRBV12-4
abundance: many
d_gene: NA
CDR3aa: CASSFGDEQFF
CDR3nt: TGTGCCAGCAGTTTCGGCGATGAGCAGTTCTTC

j_gene: TRBJ2-1
v_gene: TRBV5-5
abundance: NA
d_gene: TRBD2
CDR3aa: CASTVAGGTYNEQFF
CDR3nt: TGTGCCAGCACCGTAGCGGGAGGAACCTACAATGAGCAGTTCTTC

j_gene: TRBJ2-1
v_gene: TRBV9
abundance: NA
d_gene: TRBD2
CDR3aa: CASSYSGIEQFF
CDR3nt: TGTGCCAGCAGCTATAGCGGGATTGAGCAGTTCTTC

j_gene: TRBJ2-1
v_gene: TRBV14
abundance: NA
d_gene: NA
CDR3aa: CASSQMGGGNYNEQFF
CDR3nt: TGTGCCAGCAGCCAAATGGGGGGAGGTAACTACAATGAGCAGTTCTTC

j_gene: TRBJ2-7
v_gene: TRBV20-1
abundance: many
d_gene: NA
CDR3aa: CSAPGAVPPYEQYF
CDR3nt: TGCAGTGCCCCCGGGGCGGTTCCCCCCTACGAGCAGTACTTC

j_gene: TRBJ2-5
v_gene: TRBV12-3/TRBV12-4
abundance: few
d_gene: NA
CDR3aa: CASSFSLAETQYF
CDR3nt: TGTGCCAGCAGTTTCAGTCTAGCAGAGACCCAGTACTTC

j_gene: TRBJ2-7
v_gene: TRBV28
abundance: NA
d_gene: NA
CDR3aa: CASSFLEPSYEQYF
CDR3nt: TGTGCCAGCAGTTTTTTGGAACCATCCTACGAGCAGTACTTC

j_gene: TRBJ2-3
v_gene: TRBV12-3/TRBV12-4
abundance: once
d_gene: NA
CDR3aa: CASSKTDTQYF
CDR3nt: TGTGCCAGCAGCAAAACAGATACGCAGTATTTT

j_gene: TRBJ2-1
v_gene: TRBV7-3
abundance: many
d_gene: NA
CDR3aa: CASSLMGSGGMENEQFF
CDR3nt: TGTGCCAGCAGCTTAATGGGTAGCGGAGGGATGGAGAATGAGCAGTTCTTC

j_gene: TRBJ1-1
v_gene: TRBV21-1
abundance: NA
d_gene: NA
CDR3aa: CASSKGGDTEAFF
CDR3nt: TGTGCCAGCAGCAAGGGAGGGGACACTGAAGCTTTCTTT